This is a list of T cell receptor beta chains from one sample in a study of early T cells in non-severe SARS-CoV-2 infection. A single record per CDR3 protein comes from TCRdb applying MiXCR to the 5' RACE reads. The sample carries around 57,000 distinct CDR3 sequences, about an eighth recorded once. The sample was whole blood. These receptors all stem from an adult who was a healthcare worker with PCR-confirmed SARS-CoV-2 infection or an uninfected control (not recorded which). Both conserved end residues are part of each CDR3. The D gene is left open where the match is weak. The size of a clone is reported for some rows only, either as once, few or many, or as a class for expanded clones.

CDR3 protein: CASSPKGAGHTDTQYF
CDR3 DNA: TGTGCCAGCAGCCCTAAGGGGGCGGGCCACACAGATACGCAGTATTTT
J gene: TRBJ2-3
D gene: TRBD1
clone size: many
V gene: TRBV12-3/TRBV12-4

CDR3 protein: CSARVGASQPQHF
CDR3 DNA: TGCAGTGCTAGAGTGGGGGCTAGTCAGCCCCAGCATTTT
J gene: TRBJ1-5
D gene: .
clone size: few
V gene: TRBV20-1

CDR3 protein: CASSEPLAGGINEQFF
CDR3 DNA: TGTGCCAGCAGCGAACCTCTAGCGGGGGGCATCAATGAGCAGTTCTTC
J gene: TRBJ2-1
D gene: TRBD2
clone size: many
V gene: TRBV6-2/TRBV6-3

CDR3 protein: CASSDSRVNQETQYF
CDR3 DNA: TGTGCCAGCAGCGATAGCAGGGTAAACCAAGAGACCCAGTACTTC
J gene: TRBJ2-5
D gene: .
clone size: .
V gene: TRBV9

CDR3 protein: CAISELWGSNTEAFF
CDR3 DNA: TGTGCCATCAGTGAGCTCTGGGGGTCAAACACTGAAGCTTTCTTT
J gene: TRBJ1-1
D gene: .
clone size: .
V gene: TRBV10-3

CDR3 protein: CASSLTETAYGYTF
CDR3 DNA: TGCGCCAGCAGCTTGACAGAGACCGCCTATGGCTACACCTTC
J gene: TRBJ1-2
D gene: .
clone size: .
V gene: TRBV5-1

CDR3 protein: CASSPGGVDTEAFF
CDR3 DNA: TGTGCCAGCAGCCCTGGGGGGGTCGACACTGAAGCTTTCTTT
J gene: TRBJ1-1
D gene: .
clone size: many
V gene: TRBV7-6

CDR3 protein: CARSQQGDRGLYGYTF
CDR3 DNA: TGTGCCAGAAGCCAGCAGGGGGACAGGGGGCTCTATGGCTACACCTTC
J gene: TRBJ1-2
D gene: TRBD1
clone size: few
V gene: TRBV5-3

CDR3 protein: CASSLTGVNTEAFF
CDR3 DNA: TGTGCCAGCAGTCTTACAGGGGTGAACACTGAAGCTTTCTTT
J gene: TRBJ1-1
D gene: TRBD1
clone size: few
V gene: TRBV12-3/TRBV12-4

CDR3 protein: CASSLDIGNTIYF
CDR3 DNA: TGCGCCAGCAGCTTGGATATTGGAAACACCATATATTTT
J gene: TRBJ1-3
D gene: .
clone size: .
V gene: TRBV5-1

CDR3 protein: CASRPSGGAGNEQFF
CDR3 DNA: TGTGCCAGCAGGCCTAGCGGGGGGGCAGGGAATGAGCAGTTCTTC
J gene: TRBJ2-1
D gene: TRBD2
clone size: many
V gene: TRBV11-2

CDR3 protein: CASSRDSNYNEQFF
CDR3 DNA: TGTGCCAGCAGCCGGGACTCAAACTACAATGAGCAGTTCTTC
J gene: TRBJ2-1
D gene: .
clone size: many
V gene: TRBV11-2

CDR3 protein: CASSLEAGGTYNEQFF
CDR3 DNA: TGTGCCAGCAGCTTAGAGGCCGGCGGGACTTACAATGAGCAGTTCTTC
J gene: TRBJ2-1
D gene: .
clone size: many
V gene: TRBV7-8

CDR3 protein: CASSQGITSSVTDTQYF
CDR3 DNA: TGCGCCAGCAGCCAGGGAATTACTAGCTCTGTCACAGATACGCAGTATTTT
J gene: TRBJ2-3
D gene: .
clone size: many
V gene: TRBV4-1

CDR3 protein: CASSSLAGGRYEQFF
CDR3 DNA: TGTGCCAGCAGCTCCTTAGCGGGAGGTAGATATGAGCAGTTCTTC
J gene: TRBJ2-1
D gene: TRBD2
clone size: .
V gene: TRBV5-5

CDR3 protein: CASSQEWLAVTQYF
CDR3 DNA: TGTGCCAGCAGCCAAGAATGGCTAGCGGTTACCCAGTACTTC
J gene: TRBJ2-5
D gene: TRBD2
clone size: .
V gene: TRBV3-1

CDR3 protein: CASSPFEGGTEAFF
CDR3 DNA: TGTGCCAGCAGCCCCTTTGAAGGGGGCACTGAAGCTTTCTTT
J gene: TRBJ1-1
D gene: .
clone size: .
V gene: TRBV5-5

CDR3 protein: CASSRGLSGYNEQFF
CDR3 DNA: TGTGCCAGCTCGCGGGGACTCAGCGGGTACAATGAGCAGTTCTTC
J gene: TRBJ2-1
D gene: .
clone size: many
V gene: TRBV18

CDR3 protein: CAISDLPSGNSYNEQFF
CDR3 DNA: TGTGCCATCAGTGACTTACCTAGCGGGAATTCCTACAATGAGCAGTTCTTC
J gene: TRBJ2-1
D gene: TRBD2
clone size: .
V gene: TRBV10-3

CDR3 protein: CASSRDASYEQYF
CDR3 DNA: TGTGCCAGCAGCCGGGACGCATCCTACGAGCAGTACTTC
J gene: TRBJ2-7
D gene: .
clone size: few
V gene: TRBV11-2

CDR3 protein: CASSQVDRLKGYTF
CDR3 DNA: TGTGCCAGCAGCCAAGTGGACAGGTTAAAAGGCTACACCTTC
J gene: TRBJ1-2
D gene: TRBD1
clone size: .
V gene: TRBV4-2

CDR3 protein: CASSLEAGGAYNEQFF
CDR3 DNA: TGTGCCAGCAGCTTAGAGGCAGGGGGCGCGTACAATGAGCAGTTCTTC
J gene: TRBJ2-1
D gene: TRBD1
clone size: few
V gene: TRBV7-8

CDR3 protein: CASRQNQGQGDYTF
CDR3 DNA: TGCGCCAGCAGACAGAATCAGGGTCAGGGTGACTACACCTTC
J gene: TRBJ1-2
D gene: .
clone size: .
V gene: TRBV4-1

CDR3 protein: CSGEQGANEQFF
CDR3 DNA: TGCAGCGGGGAACAGGGGGCAAATGAGCAGTTCTTC
J gene: TRBJ2-1
D gene: TRBD1
clone size: many
V gene: TRBV29-1

CDR3 protein: CASSLAGGDYNEQFF
CDR3 DNA: TGTGCCAGCAGTTTAGCGGGAGGCGATTACAATGAGCAGTTCTTC
J gene: TRBJ2-1
D gene: TRBD2
clone size: .
V gene: TRBV6-5

CDR3 protein: CASSSSRGEDWDLDNEQFF
CDR3 DNA: TGTGCCAGCAGCTCTAGTCGAGGCGAGGACTGGGATCTAGACAATGAGCAGTTCTTC
J gene: TRBJ2-1
D gene: .
clone size: medium-sized
V gene: TRBV7-2

CDR3 protein: CASSSTGYTDTQYF
CDR3 DNA: TGTGCCAGCAGTTCGACAGGTTACACAGATACGCAGTATTTT
J gene: TRBJ2-3
D gene: .
clone size: many
V gene: TRBV2

CDR3 protein: CASSPLASNTGELFF
CDR3 DNA: TGTGCCAGCAGCCCTCTAGCGTCGAACACCGGGGAGCTGTTTTTT
J gene: TRBJ2-2
D gene: .
clone size: .
V gene: TRBV7-2

CDR3 protein: CSATEQDTQYF
CDR3 DNA: TGCAGTGCTACTGAGCAAGATACGCAGTATTTT
J gene: TRBJ2-3
D gene: .
clone size: .
V gene: TRBV20-1

CDR3 protein: CAFVRGIDYGYTF
CDR3 DNA: TGTGCCTTCGTCAGGGGCATCGACTATGGCTACACCTTC
J gene: TRBJ1-2
D gene: .
clone size: many
V gene: TRBV7-9

CDR3 protein: CATLQESETQYF
CDR3 DNA: TGTGCCACCTTACAGGAATCAGAGACCCAGTACTTC
J gene: TRBJ2-5
D gene: .
clone size: many
V gene: TRBV24-1

CDR3 protein: CSVGEGERAFF
CDR3 DNA: TGCAGCGTTGGAGAGGGGGAGCGGGCTTTCTTT
J gene: TRBJ1-1
D gene: .
clone size: .
V gene: TRBV29-1

CDR3 protein: CASSPASSETQYF
CDR3 DNA: TGTGCCAGCTCACCCGCCAGCTCGGAGACCCAGTACTTC
J gene: TRBJ2-5
D gene: .
clone size: .
V gene: TRBV18

CDR3 protein: CASSERGGKSYEQYF
CDR3 DNA: TGCGCCAGCAGTGAGAGGGGGGGCAAATCCTACGAGCAGTACTTC
J gene: TRBJ2-7
D gene: .
clone size: .
V gene: TRBV10-2

CDR3 protein: CSAHGTSGRGYYNEQFF
CDR3 DNA: TGCAGCGCCCATGGGACTAGCGGGAGAGGCTACTACAATGAGCAGTTCTTC
J gene: TRBJ2-1
D gene: TRBD2
clone size: .
V gene: TRBV29-1

CDR3 protein: CASSLMAGAGNEQFF
CDR3 DNA: TGCGCCAGCAGCTTGATGGCAGGAGCTGGGAATGAGCAGTTCTTC
J gene: TRBJ2-1
D gene: .
clone size: few
V gene: TRBV5-1

CDR3 protein: CASTTRQNTEAFF
CDR3 DNA: TGTGCCAGCACCACGAGACAGAACACTGAAGCTTTCTTT
J gene: TRBJ1-1
D gene: .
clone size: .
V gene: TRBV7-2

CDR3 protein: CASSGWGSYEQYF
CDR3 DNA: TGTGCCAGCAGCGGATGGGGATCCTACGAGCAGTACTTC
J gene: TRBJ2-7
D gene: .
clone size: few
V gene: TRBV7-6

CDR3 protein: CASSLTIDRALEAFF
CDR3 DNA: TGTGCCAGCAGCTTAACTATCGACAGAGCTCTTGAAGCTTTCTTT
J gene: TRBJ1-1
D gene: .
clone size: few
V gene: TRBV5-4

CDR3 protein: CASSPTLWGVDTEAFF
CDR3 DNA: TGTGCCAGCAGTCCGACTTTGTGGGGAGTCGACACTGAAGCTTTCTTT
J gene: TRBJ1-1
D gene: .
clone size: .
V gene: TRBV6-6

CDR3 protein: CASSTGGENEQFF
CDR3 DNA: TGCGCCAGCAGCACCGGGGGAGAAAATGAGCAGTTCTTC
J gene: TRBJ2-1
D gene: .
clone size: .
V gene: TRBV5-1

CDR3 protein: CSAVGGPNPYEQYF
CDR3 DNA: TGCAGTGCCGTTGGGGGACCTAATCCCTACGAGCAGTACTTC
J gene: TRBJ2-7
D gene: .
clone size: many
V gene: TRBV20-1

CDR3 protein: CASSVSSQQGETQYF
CDR3 DNA: TGTGCCAGCAGCGTATCCTCGCAACAGGGGGAGACCCAGTACTTC
J gene: TRBJ2-5
D gene: TRBD1
clone size: .
V gene: TRBV9

CDR3 protein: CSVDQGGAYNEQFF
CDR3 DNA: TGCAGCGTTGATCAGGGCGGGGCTTACAATGAGCAGTTCTTC
J gene: TRBJ2-1
D gene: .
clone size: few
V gene: TRBV29-1

CDR3 protein: CASSYRTVEAFF
CDR3 DNA: TGTGCCAGCAGTTACCGGACGGTTGAAGCTTTCTTT
J gene: TRBJ1-1
D gene: .
clone size: .
V gene: TRBV6-6

CDR3 protein: CASSPRTGSLEQYF
CDR3 DNA: TGTGCCAGCAGTCCCCGGACAGGGTCTTTGGAGCAGTACTTC
J gene: TRBJ2-7
D gene: TRBD1
clone size: many
V gene: TRBV6-2/TRBV6-3

CDR3 protein: CATSPPYPTGELFF
CDR3 DNA: TGTGCCACCAGTCCCCCCTATCCCACCGGGGAGCTGTTTTTT
J gene: TRBJ2-2
D gene: .
clone size: many
V gene: TRBV24-1

CDR3 protein: CSARGLAGASYEQFF
CDR3 DNA: TGCAGTGCTAGAGGACTAGCGGGAGCCTCCTACGAGCAGTTCTTC
J gene: TRBJ2-1
D gene: TRBD2
clone size: .
V gene: TRBV20-1

CDR3 protein: CASSSAWGSKNIQYF
CDR3 DNA: TGTGCCAGCAGCTCAGCTTGGGGCTCCAAAAACATTCAGTACTTC
J gene: TRBJ2-4
D gene: .
clone size: many
V gene: TRBV11-2